The 20 T cell receptor beta chains listed next were all sequenced from one sample in a study of T-cell memory formation after mild COVID-19. TCRdb fed the 5' RACE reads into MiXCR, producing one record per CDR3 protein. The table has 100,000 to 140,000 distinct CDR3 sequences, about an eighth seen once. Specimen: PBMCs or a T cell subset sorted from them (not recorded which). These receptors all stem from a man between 18 and 35 years old who had mild COVID-19 (a few samples of this study predate the infection). Cell type and time point are not known.

The rearrangement joins TRBV7-9 to TRBJ1-2, with D maybe TRBD1 (6 bases). Germline-derived CDR1 and CDR2 are SEHNR and FQNEAQ (reference sequence). Trimming took off 5 bases at V and 5 bases at J, with 12 bases between the two ends. The CDR3 spans 13 residues. The CDR3, as DNA: TGTGCCAGCAGCCCCGGGACAAGTTATGGCTACACCTTC. This sequence encodes CASSPGTSYGYTF.

J is TRBJ1-1 and V is TRBV29-1, with a weak D call TRBD1 (5 bases). CDR1 SQVTM and CDR2 ANQGSEA come from the germline V gene. V shed 4 bases and J shed 2 bases, with 8 bases lying between them. This CDR3 is built from 12 residues. The CDR3 sequence: CSVGQINTEAFF. The CDR3 bases are TGCAGCGTTGGACAGATAAACACTGAAGCTTTCTTT.

Only a few counts were recorded for this clonotype. V usage is TRBV12-3 or TRBV12-4 and J usage is TRBJ2-7; D ambiguous. Trimming cost V 5 bases and J 0 bases, with 8 bases left between them. This CDR3 is 13 amino acids long. CDR3 residues: CASSALSSYEQYF. The DNA for the CDR3 is TGTGCCAGCAGTGCACTGAGCTCCTACGAGCAGTACTTC.

This clonotype has more than one count but fewer than ten. A read error may account for a junction end that differs from germline. The CDR3 reads CASSYSSVGPRDF. The DNA of the CDR3 is TGTGCCAGCAGTTACTCATCAGTCGGCCCGCGCGACTTC. The V gene is TRBV6-5, the J gene TRBJ1-2; D unclear. CDR1 and CDR2 (germline): MNHEY, SVGAGI. This CDR3 comprises 13 residues.

Only a few counts were recorded for this clonotype. The V gene is TRBV15, the J gene TRBJ1-2, with D tentatively TRBD1 (6 bases). Trimming took off 0 bases at V and 3 bases at J, with 14 bases between the two ends. CDR1 and CDR2 (germline): LNHNV, YYDKDF (reference sequence). CDR3 length: 16 amino acids. CDR3 bases: TGTGCCACCAGCAGAGACCACAGGGACCTCCACTATGGCTACACCTTC. Amino acids: CATSRDHRDLHYGYTF.

Many counts were recorded for this clonotype. This chain connects TRBV7-9 to TRBJ2-1; no firm D call. The CDR3 runs to 11 residues. Germline CDR1 and CDR2: SEHNR and FQNEAQ (reference sequence). V shed 5 bases and J shed 4 bases, with 3 bases lying between them. CDR3 bases: TGTGCCAGCAGCCCGTACAATGAGCAGTTCTTC. Its translation is CASSPYNEQFF.

The genes are TRBV11-2 and TRBJ2-7; D call uncertain. The V end was cut by 4 bases, the J end by 4 bases, with 5 bases between. The CDR3 loop spans 11 amino acids. Germline lookup yields CDR1 SGHAT and CDR2 FQNNGV. CDR3 residues: CASSSMYEQYF. The CDR3 DNA is TGTGCCAGCAGCTCCATGTACGAGCAGTACTTC.

This clonotype has more than one count but fewer than ten. V gene TRBV12-3 or TRBV12-4 combines with J gene TRBJ1-6, with unresolved D. This CDR3 contains 12 residues. The germline V and J ends were trimmed by 3 bases and 9 bases, with 6 bases remaining between them. CDR3 nucleotide sequence: TGTGCCAGCAGTTTCGGAGTTTCACCCCTCCACTTT. This codes for CASSFGVSPLHF.

This chain connects TRBV7-9 to TRBJ1-4; D call uncertain. Germline lookup yields CDR1 SEHNR and CDR2 FQNEAQ (reference sequence). This CDR3 region has 16 residues. V was cut by 0 bases and J by 3 bases, with 11 bases left in between. This CDR3 reads CASSLAEADPNEKLFF. In DNA, the CDR3 is TGTGCCAGCAGCTTAGCGGAGGCAGATCCTAATGAAAAACTGTTTTTT.

This clonotype was observed at least ten times. The V and J genes are TRBV7-8 and TRBJ2-2; TRBD1 agrees at 10 bases. Trimming removed 5 bases from V and 6 bases from J; junction bases left unmatched: 6. Germline V gene data show CDR1 as SGHVS and CDR2 as FQNEAQ. CDR3 size: 15 residues. CDR3 in amino acids: CASSLRTGGSGELFF. CDR3 DNA sequence: TGTGCCAGCAGCCTACGGACAGGGGGGTCCGGGGAGCTGTTTTTT.

This clonotype was found a few times. The chain carries TRBV21-1 and TRBJ1-6. TRBV21-1 represents a pseudogene. This CDR3 is 12 amino acids long. The CDR3 loop reads CASSTYTECTSF. CDR3 bases: TGTGCCAGCAGCACATACACGGAGTGCACCTCCTTT.

V usage is TRBV6-2 or TRBV6-3 and J usage is TRBJ2-5; 8 nucleotides line up with TRBD1. J was trimmed by 5 bases and V by 2 bases; bases with no gene match: 10. The CDR3 has 16 amino acids. The germline V gene has CDR1 MNHEY and CDR2 SVGEGT. This CDR3 reads CASSYVGQGVRETQYF. In DNA, the CDR3 is TGTGCCAGCAGTTACGTTGGACAGGGCGTCCGGGAGACCCAGTACTTC.

This clonotype was picked up a small number of times. The chain has TRBV7-9 and TRBJ1-1; D not resolved. V lost 2 bases, J lost 8 bases, and 15 bases lay in between. The CDR3 has 14 residues. Germline V gives CDR1 SEHNR, CDR2 FQNEAQ (reference sequence). In nucleotides, the CDR3 is TGTGCCAGCAGCTTAACCGCAAGCATAGGGGAAGCTTTCTTT. This translates into CASSLTASIGEAFF.

This clonotype was observed many times. The chain carries TRBV5-1 and TRBJ2-1; no definite D call. The CDR3 has 12 amino acids. The germline gives CDR1 SGHRS, CDR2 YFSETQ. Trimming pared 1 base from V and 5 bases from J, leaving 4 bases between. The CDR3 DNA sequence: TGCGCCAGCAGCTTGCTAAACAATGAGCAGTTCTTC. It encodes CASSLLNNEQFF.

This chain uses TRBV27 with TRBJ1-5; D gene uncertain. The CDR3 runs 15 residues. V lost 8 bases to trimming and J lost 5 bases, with 19 bases between them. CDR1 is MNHEY, CDR2 SMNVEV, per germline (reference sequence). CDR3 bases: TGTGCCAGCCATCCTGGGTTCGGAACCCATCAGCCCCAGCATTTT. Its translation: CASHPGFGTHQPQHF.

This clonotype has only a few counts. The genes are TRBV29-1 and TRBJ1-3; D not certain. V lost 4 bases to trimming and J lost 6 bases, with 7 bases between them. This CDR3 has 11 residues. The germline CDR1 and CDR2 sequences are SQVTM and ANQGSEA. CDR3 coding DNA: TGCAGCGTTGGGTGGCAAAACACCATATATTTT. Residues: CSVGWQNTIYF. Drawing the rest from reference TRBV29-1 and TRBJ1-3, the complete variable domain is SAVISQKPSRDICQRGTSLTIQCQVDSQVTMMFWYRQQPGQSLTLIATANQGSEATYESGFVIDKFPISRPNLTFSTLTVSNMSPEDSSIYLCSVGWQNTIYFGEGSWLTVV.

J is TRBJ2-1 and V is TRBV4-1, with TRBD1 matching 9 bases. From germline, CDR1 is MGHRA and CDR2 YSYEKL. The junction had 2 bases not matched to a gene; V was cut back by 1 base and J by 4 bases. The CDR3 totals 15 residues. Here the CDR3 reads CASSQGGQGYNEQFF. The CDR3 DNA follows: TGCGCCAGCAGCCAAGGGGGACAGGGATACAATGAGCAGTTCTTC.

V and J are TRBV4-1 and TRBJ2-3, with 8 bases fitting TRBD1. The CDR3 loop spans 15 amino acids. The ends lost 1 base at V and 6 bases at J; junction bases unmatched: 6. Germline V CDR1 and CDR2: MGHRA, YSYEKL. DNA of the CDR3: TGCGCCAGCAGCCAAGTTCAGGGGGCGCGGGATACGCAGTATTTT. Translation: CASSQVQGARDTQYF.

There are a few counts of this clonotype. V gene TRBV19 combines with J gene TRBJ1-2; 10 bases are shared with TRBD1. This CDR3 is built from 14 residues. Trimming at V came to 5 bases and at J to 3 bases, leaving 3 bases not matched to a gene. The V gene's germline CDR1 is LNHDA and CDR2 SQIVND (reference sequence). CDR3 protein: CASSFGTGDYGYTF. The CDR3 DNA is TGTGCCAGTAGTTTCGGGACAGGGGACTATGGCTACACCTTC. Combining the CDR3 with reference TRBV19 and TRBJ1-2 gives the whole variable domain DGGITQSPKYLFRKEGQNVTLSCEQNLNHDAMYWYRQDPGQGLRLIYYSQIVNDFQKGDIAEGYSVSREKKESFPLTVTSAQKNPTAFYLCASSFGTGDYGYTFGSGTRLTVV.

The chain combines TRBV7-9 with TRBJ1-1, with D tentatively TRBD1 (6 bases). The germline CDR1 and CDR2 sequences are SEHNR and FQNEAQ (reference sequence). V lost 6 bases, J lost 0 bases, and 8 bases lay in between. The CDR3 sequence is 13 residues long. Written as DNA, the CDR3 is TGTGCCAGCAGGGGGACAATGAACACTGAAGCTTTCTTT. Its translation is CASRGTMNTEAFF. Full variable domain (rest looked up from reference TRBV7-9 and TRBJ1-1): DTGVSQNPRHKITKRGQNVTFRCDPISEHNRLYWYRQTLGQGPEFLTYFQNEAQLEKSRLLSDRFSAERPKGSFSTLEIQRTEQGDSAMYLCASRGTMNTEAFFGQGTRLTVV.